Given below is one T cell receptor (beta chain) in context. The antigen is undetermined. Assay: immunoSEQ multiplex PCR; the TCRdb copy retains only in-frame clones and omits some. The sample includes around 83,000 clones, roughly 86% of them seen just once. This specimen comes from a study of T cell responses to AZD1222 COVID-19 vaccine. The ends were cut back, 1 base at V and 3 bases at J, with 8 bases in the middle. This CDR3 comprises 14 residues. Germline loops: CDR1 SGHRS, CDR2 YFSETQ. Study-wide findings and caveats: Spike-specific TCR breadth and depth went up after people got two AZD1222 doses. Among the donors, most were white British and more were female, and clonal diversity was possibly underestimated.

The sample in question was peripheral blood, obtained on day 0 of AZD1222 vaccination. The receptor's source is an adult in good health. This chain joins TRBV5-1 and TRBJ2-1, with D tentatively TRBD1 (5 bases). CDR3 in DNA: TGCGCCAGCAGCTTGACGACAGACTACAATGAGCAGTTCTTC. Encoded protein: CASSLTTDYNEQFF.